The 24 T cell receptor beta chains below all came from one sample that was sequenced in a study of shared clonotypes between healthy human individuals. Method: immunoSEQ multiplex PCR; TCRdb's copy keeps in-frame clones and lacks some. The sample records a few million clones, roughly 90% being singletons. The sequencing input was naive CD4+ T cells from PBMCs. Subset meaning: CD45RA+ positively selected. These receptors were collected from a young man in good health. Some clones in this sample may be carry-over from other donors' samples.

The rearrangement links TRBV6-6 to TRBJ2-2; TRBD1 aligns across 7 bases. This CDR3 spans 15 amino acids. V was pared by 8 bases and J by 2 bases, with 8 bases of the junction left unmatched. Germline V lookup: CDR1 MNHNY, CDR2 SVGAGI (reference sequence). CDR3 nucleotides: TGTGCCAGCTCGGGGCGACAGGGCAACACCGGGGAGCTGTTTTTT. Its protein is CASSGRQGNTGELFF.

V and J are TRBV27 and TRBJ1-5; D uncertain. V lost 6 bases, J lost 4 bases, and 10 bases lay in between. The CDR3 has 13 amino acids. CDR1 and CDR2 (germline): MNHEY, SMNVEV (reference sequence). CDR3 protein: CASSRGRNQPQHF. The CDR3 region has the DNA TGTGCCAGCAGCCGAGGGAGGAATCAGCCCCAGCATTTT.

This sequence joins TRBV21-1 and TRBJ1-3. TRBV21-1 is labeled a pseudogene. This CDR3 is 15 amino acids long. CDR3 DNA sequence: TGTGCCAGCAGCAGGGTACGGGCCTCTGGAAACACCATATATTTT. Its protein is CASSRVRASGNTIYF.

The V and J genes are TRBV11-2 and TRBJ2-1; 10 nucleotides align to TRBD1. CDR3 size: 15 residues. V dropped 4 bases and J dropped 7; count of bases not matched to a gene: 7. Germline CDR1 and CDR2: SGHAT and FQNNGV. CDR3 in amino acids: CASSSRQGAGNEQFF. The CDR3, as DNA: TGTGCCAGCAGCTCCCGACAGGGGGCCGGTAATGAGCAGTTCTTC.

The chain couples TRBV5-4 to TRBJ2-5, with 10 bases lining up with TRBD1. The length of the CDR3 is 16 residues. Germline assignment: CDR1 SGHNT and CDR2 YYREEE (reference sequence). Trimming took 3 bases from V and 1 from J; bases not matched to a gene: 6. As DNA, the CDR3 is TGTGCCAGCAGCTCCCGGGACAGGGGACCCCAAGAGACCCAGTACTTC. This translates into CASSSRDRGPQETQYF.

As to this clone: Other DNA sequences of this sample code for an identical CDR3. The chain joins TRBV14 to TRBJ2-2; tentatively, D is TRBD1 (6 bases). Germline CDR1 is SGHDN and CDR2 is FVKESK. The V and J ends lost 4 bases and 0 bases respectively, with 12 bases between them. The CDR3 is made up of 16 amino acids. The CDR3 DNA reads as TGTGCCAGCAGCCCCCGGACAGCAGCGAACACCGGGGAGCTGTTTTTT. Translated: CASSPRTAANTGELFF.

CDR3 amino acids: CALGRVYF. CDR3 nucleotide sequence: TGTGCCCTGGGAAGGGTATATTTT. The chain links TRBV30 to TRBJ2-3; no clear D gene. Trimming took off 8 bases at V and 15 bases at J, with 12 bases between the two ends. In germline, CDR1 is GTSNPN, CDR2 SVGIG (reference sequence). The CDR3 has 8 residues.

The chain uses TRBV5-1 and TRBJ2-2, with 11 bases identical to TRBD2. Germline V gene sequence: CDR1 SGHRS, CDR2 YFSETQ. The CDR3 has 19 residues. The V gene end was trimmed by 4 bases and the J gene end by 1 base; junction bases not matched to a gene: 12. CDR3 protein: CASSPSLAGGSGNTGELFF. CDR3 DNA sequence: TGCGCCAGCAGCCCCTCCCTAGCGGGAGGATCCGGGAACACCGGGGAGCTGTTTTTT.

This clone occurred once. The rearrangement uses TRBV4-1 and TRBJ2-1; tentative D call: TRBD2 (5 bases). CDR3 size: 13 residues. Trimming left V 0 bases short and J 15 bases short, with 15 bases between. Germline V gene data show CDR1 as MGHRA and CDR2 as YSYEKL. DNA of the CDR3: TGCGCCAGCAGCCAAGATCAGGCTAGCTCTCGGTTCTTC. Translation: CASSQDQASSRFF.

This clone was found once. This chain connects TRBV11-3 to TRBJ2-5; 8 bases match TRBD1. The CDR3 spans 14 residues. Germline CDR1 is SGHNT and CDR2 is YENEEA. J lost 2 bases, V lost 5 bases, and 4 bases had no gene match. CDR3 protein: CASSDRQGQETQYF. The CDR3 bases are TGTGCCAGCAGCGACCGACAGGGGCAAGAGACCCAGTACTTC.

The rearrangement uses TRBV7-3 and TRBJ2-2; D ambiguous. Germline values: CDR1 SGHTA, CDR2 FQGTGA. This CDR3 spans 16 amino acids. V shed 3 bases and J shed 0 bases, with 11 bases lying between them. The CDR3, as DNA: TGTGCCAGCAGCTTGGCGGTGCTGTCGAACACCGGGGAGCTGTTTTTT. This gives the protein CASSLAVLSNTGELFF.

The gene calls are TRBV6-1 and TRBJ2-4; D not certain. Trimming removed 6 bases at V and 0 bases at J, with 6 bases between. Germline loops: CDR1 MNHNS, CDR2 SASEGT. This CDR3 has 13 amino acids. For the CDR3, the DNA is TGTGCCAGCAGGGCGGTAGCCAAAAACATTCAGTACTTC. This gives the protein CASRAVAKNIQYF.

This rearrangement joins TRBV5-4 to TRBJ2-5, with D possibly being TRBD2 (5 bases). V was trimmed by 10 bases and J by 3 bases, leaving 19 bases between them. This CDR3 has 14 residues. In germline, CDR1 is SGHNT, CDR2 YYREEE (reference sequence). CDR3 nucleotide sequence: TGTGCCTTACGGACCAGCGGCGGTAAAGAGACCCAGTACTTC. It specifies CALRTSGGKETQYF. The full variable domain, with the rest looked up from reference TRBV5-4 and TRBJ2-5, is ETGVTQSPTHLIKTRGQQVTLRCSSQSGHNTVSWYQQALGQGPQFIFQYYREEENGRGNFPPRFSGLQFPNYSSELNVNALELDDSALYLCALRTSGGKETQYFGPGTRLLVL.

V gene TRBV9 combines with J gene TRBJ1-2, with 8 bases matching TRBD1. The CDR3 totals 15 residues. J was trimmed by 3 bases and V by 0 bases; bases with no gene match: 4. Germline V gene data show CDR1 as SGDLS and CDR2 as YYNGEE. The CDR3 bases are TGTGCCAGCAGCGTAGACGGACAGGGCTACTATGGCTACACCTTC. It yields the protein CASSVDGQGYYGYTF.

The chain recombines TRBV19 with TRBJ1-1, with a possible D match to TRBD1 (5 bases). The CDR3 covers 17 residues. CDR1 is LNHDA, CDR2 SQIVND, per germline (reference sequence). Trimming took off 4 bases at V and 4 bases at J, with 22 bases between the two ends. Here the CDR3 DNA reads TGTGCCAGTAGTACCACCCCCGGGGCCAGTCCGTTCACTGAAGCTTTCTTT. Protein: CASSTTPGASPFTEAFF.

V usage is TRBV2 and J usage is TRBJ2-5; no reliable D call. With 7 bases removed from V and 0 bases from J, the gap between germline ends came to 9 bases. The length of the CDR3 is 13 residues. CDR1 and CDR2 (germline): SNHLY, FYNNEI. CDR3: CASTYLYQETQYF. CDR3 in DNA: TGTGCCAGCACCTACTTATACCAAGAGACCCAGTACTTC.

This clone was detected once. At the DNA level, this CDR3 is encoded by other sequences in the same sample as well. This sequence joins TRBV19 and TRBJ2-5; D is uncertain. In germline, CDR1 is LNHDA, CDR2 SQIVND (reference sequence). The CDR3 runs 13 residues. V was clipped by 5 bases and J by 5 bases, with 12 bases between them. The CDR3 protein is CASSRAGWETQYF. The CDR3 coding sequence is TGTGCCAGTAGTCGCGCAGGATGGGAGACCCAGTACTTC.

V usage is TRBV18 and J usage is TRBJ1-1, with D perhaps TRBD1 (6 bases). The CDR3 is 15 amino acids. The V end lost 6 bases, the J end lost 1 base, and 15 bases lay between the germline ends. Germline V gene data show CDR1 as KGHSH and CDR2 as LQKENI. The CDR3 nucleotides are TGTGCCAGCTCGTCCGGGCAGGGGAGGAACACTGAAGCTTTCTTT. Residues: CASSSGQGRNTEAFF.

The DNA for the CDR3 is TGTGCCAGCAGTTCCGATCCTCATCCGCAGTATTTT. Translated, it gives CASSSDPHPQYF. The V and J genes are TRBV28 and TRBJ2-3; no firm D call. V was trimmed by 4 bases and J by 10 bases, leaving 12 bases between them. This CDR3 contains 12 residues. Looked up from germline, CDR1 is MDHEN and CDR2 is SYDVKM.

The rearrangement joins TRBV28 to TRBJ1-2; 11 bases align to TRBD1. Germline CDR1 is MDHEN and CDR2 is SYDVKM. V lost 3 bases and J lost 5; bases outside the gene matches: 5. This CDR3 contains 15 residues. CDR3 nucleotides: TGTGCCAGCAGTTTGGACAGGGGGCGCGGGTATGGCTACACCTTC. Its translation is CASSLDRGRGYGYTF.

This clone occurred a few times. The J gene is TRBJ1-2, the V gene TRBV5-1; tentatively, D is TRBD1 (6 bases). The CDR3 is 16 amino acids. Germline V lookup: CDR1 SGHRS, CDR2 YFSETQ. The V end was cut by 3 bases, the J end by 2 bases, with 17 bases between. The CDR3 DNA sequence: TGCGCCAGCAGCTCCTCCGGGACACCGGGGAACTATGGCTACACCTTC. Residues: CASSSSGTPGNYGYTF.

A word on this clone: Other nucleotide sequences in the sample specify the same CDR3. The chain uses TRBV7-2 and TRBJ1-5; TRBD1 might be the D (5 bases). Germline V CDR1 and CDR2: SGHTA, FQGNSA. CDR3 length equals 14 residues. With 5 bases removed from V and 2 bases from J, the gap between germline ends came to 10 bases. CDR3 DNA: TGTGCCAGCAGCCCTCGAGGGGGCAATCAGCCCCAGCATTTT. Translating it yields CASSPRGGNQPQHF. Together with reference TRBV7-2 and TRBJ1-5, the CDR3 gives the full variable domain: GAGVSQSPSNKVTEKGKDVELRCDPISGHTALYWYRQSLGQGLEFLIYFQGNSAPDKSGLPSDRFSAERTGGSVSTLTIQRTQQEDSAVYLCASSPRGGNQPQHFGDGTRLSIL.

CDR3 sequence (DNA): TGTGCCAGCTCACCACCGGACAGCGTGGGCGAAAAACTGTTTTTT. It codes for CASSPPDSVGEKLFF. The chain recombines TRBV18 with TRBJ1-4; the D gene is possibly TRBD1 (6 bases). Deletions cut 0 bases from V and 8 bases from J, with 13 bases between. The CDR3 runs to 15 residues. Germline CDR1 is KGHSH and CDR2 is LQKENI. The whole variable domain, remainder taken from reference TRBV18 and TRBJ1-4, is NAGVMQNPRHLVRRRGQEARLRCSPMKGHSHVYWYRQLPEEGLKFMVYLQKENIIDESGMPKERFSAEFPKEGPSILRIQQVVRGDSAAYFCASSPPDSVGEKLFFGSGTQLSVL.

This clone was found a few times. The sample holds other DNA sequences that translate to the same CDR3. The chain combines TRBV7-3 with TRBJ2-2; D gene ambiguous. The length of the CDR3 is 11 residues. CDR1 is SGHTA, CDR2 FQGTGA, per germline. Trimming pared 2 bases from V and 6 bases from J, leaving 1 base between. For the CDR3, the DNA is TGTGCCAGCAGCTTAGCCGGGGAGCTGTTTTTT. As protein: CASSLAGELFF.